Shown below are 30 T cell receptor beta chains from a single sample sequenced in a study of graft-versus-host responses after intestinal transplantation. Libraries were prepared by immunoSEQ multiplex PCR; TCRdb keeps only in-frame clonotypes and omits some of them. The table includes more than 100,000 clones, 90% to 95% detected once. These receptors are not linked to any known antigen. The source was unstimulated CD4+ T cells sorted from spleen or lymph node cells, collected before intestinal transplant. The receptors stem from a human donor who received an intestinal transplant.

The gene calls are TRBV5-1 and TRBJ2-5, with D possibly TRBD1 on 5 matching bases. The V end lost 0 bases, the J end lost 1 base, and 7 bases lay between the germline ends. The germline V gene has CDR1 SGHRS and CDR2 YFSETQ. CDR3 length: 14 residues. CDR3 amino acids: CASSLAGIQETQYF. In DNA, the CDR3 is TGCGCCAGCAGCTTGGCAGGGATCCAAGAGACCCAGTACTTC. The full variable domain, its missing parts supplied by reference TRBV5-1 and TRBJ2-5, is KAGVTQTPRYLIKTRGQQVTLSCSPISGHRSVSWYQQTPGQGLQFLFEYFSETQRNKGNFPGRFSGRQFSNSRSEMNVSTLELGDSALYLCASSLAGIQETQYFGPGTRLLVL.

The chain employs TRBV7-9 and TRBJ1-1; D is perhaps TRBD1 (5 bases). The CDR3 has 16 residues. With 6 bases removed from V and 1 base from J, the gap between germline ends came to 18 bases. Germline values: CDR1 SEHNR, CDR2 FQNEAQ (reference sequence). CDR3 DNA sequence: TGTGCCAGCAGGGGGAATCCGGGACCGCGGAACACTGAAGCTTTCTTT. This encodes CASRGNPGPRNTEAFF. Variable domain in full (rest from reference TRBV7-9 and TRBJ1-1): DTGVSQNPRHKITKRGQNVTFRCDPISEHNRLYWYRQTLGQGPEFLTYFQNEAQLEKSRLLSDRFSAERPKGSFSTLEIQRTEQGDSAMYLCASRGNPGPRNTEAFFGQGTRLTVV.

The chain combines TRBV5-6 with TRBJ1-2, with D perhaps TRBD1 (5 bases). This CDR3 region has 14 residues. CDR1 is SGHDT and CDR2 is YYEEEE in the germline V gene. V lost 0 bases to trimming and J lost 5 bases, with 11 bases between them. CDR3 coding DNA: TGTGCCAGCAGCTTGGTGCAGGGTGGGTATGGCTACACCTTC. This translates into CASSLVQGGYGYTF. Full variable domain (missing parts from reference TRBV5-6 and TRBJ1-2): DAGVTQSPTHLIKTRGQQVTLRCSPKSGHDTVSWYQQALGQGPQFIFQYYEEEERQRGNFPDRFSGHQFPNYSSELNVNALLLGDSALYLCASSLVQGGYGYTFGSGTRLTVV.

This sequence joins TRBV6-6 and TRBJ2-7, with D possibly TRBD2 on 6 matching bases. V was trimmed by 2 bases and J by 6 bases, leaving 17 bases between them. The length of the CDR3 is 15 residues. Germline CDR1 is MNHNY and CDR2 is SVGAGI (reference sequence). CDR3: CASSYGDSRLAEQYF. CDR3 in DNA: TGTGCCAGCAGTTACGGGGACTCAAGGTTGGCCGAGCAGTACTTC.

This clone was seen a handful of times. The J gene is TRBJ1-3, the V gene TRBV5-8; TRBD1 matches 8 bases. This CDR3 region has 16 residues. The V gene's germline CDR1 is SGHTS and CDR2 YDEGEE. J was trimmed by 2 bases and V by 4 bases; bases with no gene match: 8. In DNA, the CDR3 is TGTGCCAGCAGCGTAGGGACAGGTTTACCTGGAAACACCATATATTTT. This translates into CASSVGTGLPGNTIYF.

This clone has just one count. The gene calls are TRBV2 and TRBJ1-4; TRBD1 matches at 9 bases. With 7 bases clipped from V and 7 bases from J, the junction kept 10 bases outside the gene matches. The CDR3 contains 15 residues. Germline-derived CDR1 and CDR2 are SNHLY and FYNNEI. CDR3 in DNA: TGTGCCAGCAAGCCGGGACAGGGAAAGGGTGAAAAACTGTTTTTT. Its translation: CASKPGQGKGEKLFF.

The V call is TRBV28, the J call TRBJ2-2; 9 bases map to TRBD1. The ends lost 4 bases at V and 1 base at J; junction bases unmatched: 4. From germline, CDR1 is MDHEN and CDR2 SYDVKM. The CDR3 spans 16 residues. CDR3 nucleotide sequence: TGTGCCAGCAGTTCCCCGGACAGGGGGAACACCGGGGAGCTGTTTTTT. This translates into CASSSPDRGNTGELFF.

J is TRBJ2-7 and V is TRBV4-1; D gene ambiguous. The CDR3 sequence is 14 residues long. Trimming pared 1 base from V and 9 bases from J, leaving 16 bases between. The germline gives CDR1 MGHRA, CDR2 YSYEKL. CDR3 protein: CASSQVESPARQYF. The CDR3 DNA reads as TGCGCCAGCAGCCAAGTGGAATCACCCGCTCGGCAGTACTTC.

Worth noting for this clone: The junction does not match germline at one end; this may be a read error. The rearrangement links TRBV9 to TRBJ1-1; D remains ambiguous. The CDR3 contains 13 residues. CDR1 and CDR2 (germline): SGDLS, YYNGEE. This chain's CDR3 is CASSPQMNAEAFF. CDR3 in DNA: TGTGCCAGCAGCCCCCAAATGAACGCTGAAGCTTTCTTT.

The rearrangement links TRBV6-5 to TRBJ1-1, with D possibly matching TRBD1 (6 bases). This CDR3 contains 13 residues. Trimming cost V 6 bases and J 0 bases, with 8 bases left between them. Germline CDR1 is MNHEY and CDR2 is SVGAGI. CDR3 sequence: CASRRTVNTEAFF. The CDR3 bases are TGTGCCAGCAGGAGGACAGTGAACACTGAAGCTTTCTTT.

This sequence joins TRBV19 and TRBJ2-3; 7 bases are shared with TRBD2. Trimming cost V 6 bases and J 4 bases; bases outside gene matches: 4. Germline CDR1 reads LNHDA; CDR2 reads SQIVND (reference sequence). The length of the CDR3 is 13 residues. CDR3 sequence (DNA): TGTGCCAGTAGGAATCGGGGGGCAGATACGCAGTATTTT. Residues: CASRNRGADTQYF. Filled out from reference TRBV19 and TRBJ2-3, the complete variable domain reads DGGITQSPKYLFRKEGQNVTLSCEQNLNHDAMYWYRQDPGQGLRLIYYSQIVNDFQKGDIAEGYSVSREKKESFPLTVTSAQKNPTAFYLCASRNRGADTQYFGPGTRLTVL.

The chain uses TRBV29-1 and TRBJ1-1; tentatively, D is TRBD1 (5 bases). V was shortened by 4 bases and J by 11 bases, with 11 bases between the two germline ends. This CDR3 comprises 10 residues. Germline V CDR1 and CDR2: SQVTM, ANQGSEA. The CDR3 coding sequence is TGCAGCGTTGGGGACGGGGAGGCTTTCTTT. This codes for CSVGDGEAFF. Filled out from reference TRBV29-1 and TRBJ1-1, the complete variable domain reads SAVISQKPSRDICQRGTSLTIQCQVDSQVTMMFWYRQQPGQSLTLIATANQGSEATYESGFVIDKFPISRPNLTFSTLTVSNMSPEDSSIYLCSVGDGEAFFGQGTRLTVV.

The sample holds a few counts of this clone. The chain is built from TRBV5-4 and TRBJ2-7; D is possibly TRBD1 (5 bases). Trimming removed 4 bases at V and 3 bases at J, with 11 bases between. CDR3 size: 13 residues. Germline values: CDR1 SGHNT, CDR2 YYREEE (reference sequence). The CDR3 bases are TGTGCCAGCAGCGATCTAGGGGACTACGAGCAGTACTTC. Translating it yields CASSDLGDYEQYF.

This chain links TRBV18 with TRBJ1-2; D remains ambiguous. Germline assignment: CDR1 KGHSH and CDR2 LQKENI. The CDR3 has 15 residues. The germline V and J ends were trimmed by 3 bases and 4 bases, with 15 bases remaining between them. The CDR3 nucleotides are TGTGCCAGCTCACCGATAGCCCCCGGGGTCTATGGCTACACCTTC. Protein sequence: CASSPIAPGVYGYTF.

The CDR3 spells CASSSTRGHIYEQYF. DNA for the CDR3: TGTGCCAGCAGTTCAACCAGGGGGCATATTTACGAGCAGTACTTC. The rearrangement joins TRBV6-1 to TRBJ2-7; the match to TRBD1 covers 8 bases. V gave up 5 bases and J gave up 4 bases; unmatched junction bases: 10. Germline-derived CDR1 and CDR2 are MNHNS and SASEGT. This CDR3 is built from 15 residues.

This chain connects TRBV11-2 to TRBJ2-5; 11 nucleotides agree with TRBD2. CDR3 length equals 16 residues. Germline lookup yields CDR1 SGHAT and CDR2 FQNNGV. V trimming: 1 base; J trimming: 4 bases; junction bases outside the gene matches: 5. CDR3 sequence: CASSLVGLAGGETQYF. CDR3 DNA: TGTGCCAGCAGCTTAGTAGGGCTAGCGGGAGGAGAGACCCAGTACTTC.

The rearrangement links TRBV4-2 to TRBJ2-1; maybe TRBD2 (6 bases). Germline V gene lookup returns CDR1 LGHNA and CDR2 YNFKEQ. V lost 0 bases to trimming and J lost 0 bases, with 18 bases between them. The CDR3 sequence is 19 residues long. The CDR3 DNA is TGTGCCAGCAGCCAAGACCATCTGGTGCGGGGAAGCTCCTACAATGAGCAGTTCTTC. Translation: CASSQDHLVRGSSYNEQFF.

The J gene is TRBJ2-2, the V gene TRBV5-1, with D maybe TRBD1 (6 bases). Trimming pared 4 bases from V and 4 bases from J, leaving 11 bases between. The CDR3 runs 14 residues. The germline gives CDR1 SGHRS, CDR2 YFSETQ. The CDR3 nucleotides read TGCGCCAGCAGCACAGACAGGACCACCGGGGAGCTGTTTTTT. It yields the protein CASSTDRTTGELFF.

This chain joins TRBV5-1 and TRBJ2-1; D is possibly TRBD2 (7 bases). The CDR3 loop spans 14 amino acids. Germline CDR1 is SGHRS and CDR2 is YFSETQ. Trimming pared 8 bases from V and 4 bases from J, leaving 16 bases between. The CDR3 reads CASDIRGAYNEQFF. The CDR3 coding sequence is TGCGCCAGTGATATCCGGGGGGCGTACAATGAGCAGTTCTTC.

The rearrangement links TRBV11-2 to TRBJ2-3; D unclear. This CDR3 has 13 amino acids. Trimming removed 5 bases at V and 3 bases at J, with 9 bases between. Looked up from germline, CDR1 is SGHAT and CDR2 is FQNNGV. CDR3: CASSQDLTDTQYF. The CDR3, as DNA: TGTGCCAGCAGCCAGGATCTGACAGATACGCAGTATTTT.

The chain links TRBV18 to TRBJ2-3; D is unclear. The V end lost 3 bases, the J end lost 0 bases, and 10 bases lay between the germline ends. CDR3 size: 15 residues. Per germline, CDR1 KGHSH and CDR2 LQKENI. The CDR3 bases are TGTGCCAGCTCACCGGCATCACCAAGCACAGATACGCAGTATTTT. Its protein is CASSPASPSTDTQYF.

The rearrangement links TRBV28 to TRBJ2-7, with 7 bases fitting TRBD1. The CDR3 is made up of 12 amino acids. V shed 3 bases and J 12 bases; nucleotides not matched to a gene: 8. CDR1 is MDHEN and CDR2 is SYDVKM in the germline V gene. Here the CDR3 reads CASSFSDRVRYF. CDR3 DNA sequence: TGTGCCAGCAGTTTCTCCGACAGGGTACGGTACTTC.

This rearrangement joins TRBV6-6 to TRBJ2-7, with 12 nucleotides matching TRBD1. Germline V gene sequence: CDR1 MNHNY, CDR2 SVGAGI (reference sequence). CDR3 size: 16 residues. Unmatched junction bases numbered 8, after V lost 6 bases and J lost 2 bases. This CDR3 reads CASSLRDRGRPYEQYF. DNA for the CDR3: TGTGCCAGCAGCCTGAGGGACAGGGGGCGCCCCTACGAGCAGTACTTC.

The CDR3 DNA follows: TGCGCCAGCACTCAGTCAGGGGTTAGCAATCAGCCCCAGCATTTT. This codes for CASTQSGVSNQPQHF. J is TRBJ1-5 and V is TRBV10-2; possibly TRBD1 for D (6 bases). The V end lost 7 bases, the J end lost 0 bases, and 13 bases lay between the germline ends. Germline assignment: CDR1 WSHSY and CDR2 SAAADI. The CDR3 contains 15 residues.

This chain joins TRBV28 and TRBJ2-7; D is unresolved. Germline lookup yields CDR1 MDHEN and CDR2 SYDVKM. The ends were cut back, 2 bases at V and 0 bases at J, with 11 bases in the middle. The CDR3 has 15 amino acids. CDR3 in amino acids: CASSLPRTYSYEQYF. The DNA of the CDR3 is TGTGCCAGCAGTTTACCTCGGACCTACTCCTACGAGCAGTACTTC.

With respect to this clone: A read error may account for a junction end that differs from germline. CDR3 sequence reads: CASSERTRGRAWGF. Written as DNA, the CDR3 is TGTGCCAGCAGTGAACGGACCCGAGGCAGGGCTTGGGGATTT. The V call is TRBV6-1, the J call TRBJ1-5; maybe TRBD1 (5 bases). CDR1 and CDR2 (germline): MNHNS, SASEGT. CDR3 length: 14 amino acids.

The chain recombines TRBV30 with TRBJ1-3, with D unresolved. Trimming stripped 2 bases from V and 2 bases from J, with 19 bases between. In germline, CDR1 is GTSNPN, CDR2 SVGIG (reference sequence). The CDR3 has 17 amino acids. This CDR3 reads CAWSWAGRFSAGNTIYF. The CDR3 region has the DNA TGTGCCTGGAGTTGGGCAGGTCGTTTCTCGGCTGGAAACACCATATATTTT.

The rearrangement links TRBV18 to TRBJ1-1; D is uncertain. Germline values: CDR1 KGHSH, CDR2 LQKENI. This CDR3 spans 13 amino acids. V was trimmed by 3 bases and J by 1 base, leaving 6 bases between them. The CDR3 protein is CASSPAGNTEAFF. Written as DNA, the CDR3 is TGTGCCAGCTCACCCGCGGGGAACACTGAAGCTTTCTTT.

V and J are TRBV6-5 and TRBJ1-1; a weak D match, TRBD1 (5 bases). V dropped 6 bases and J dropped 0 bases, with 14 bases sitting between them. CDR3 size: 15 residues. Germline loops: CDR1 MNHEY, CDR2 SVGAGI. As DNA, the CDR3 is TGTGCCAGCAGCTCTTATGACAGACTGAACACTGAAGCTTTCTTT. It encodes CASSSYDRLNTEAFF.

The chain links TRBV30 to TRBJ2-6; perhaps TRBD1 as D (6 bases). Trimming stripped 2 bases from V and 0 bases from J, with 11 bases between. The CDR3 totals 16 residues. In germline, CDR1 is GTSNPN, CDR2 SVGIG (reference sequence). The CDR3 DNA reads TGTGCCTGGAGTTCCGGGACACCCTCTGGGGCCAACGTCCTGACTTTC. The encoded protein is CAWSSGTPSGANVLTF.